Presented here are 13 T cell receptor beta chains from one specimen sequenced in a study of shared T cell receptors in the human thymus (dated by TCRdb to about 2021). The library was made by the immunoSEQ multiplex PCR assay. Imported from immuneACCESS, the table was reduced by TCRdb to in-frame sequences with V and J called. These copies leave out some clones; in studies compared against another copy, an unresolved V gene accounts for under half, and the cause of the remainder is not known. For this sample the table gives hundreds of thousands of clones, of which 88% were detected only once. Approximately 0.01% of the sample goes to the ten largest clones. This sample was shared with a second study, whose subject was human thymus T cells.

The sequenced material came from thymocytes. The receptors come from a boy in the first two years of life with a congenital heart defect. Donor details come from another sample of the same person, matched by shared clones.

The chain carries TRBV28 and TRBJ2-1; 7 nucleotides agree with TRBD1. This CDR3 spans 17 amino acids. V shed 5 bases, J shed 4 bases, and the junction held 14 bases outside the gene matches. In germline, CDR1 is MDHEN, CDR2 SYDVKM. This CDR3 reads CASSLTRTGGEYNEQFF. Written as DNA, the CDR3 is TGTGCCAGCAGTCTTACACGGACAGGTGGGGAATACAATGAGCAGTTCTTC.

The chain has TRBV5-1 and TRBJ2-2; possible D gene TRBD1, 5 bases. Trimming removed 5 bases from V and 4 bases from J, with 21 bases in between. This CDR3 is 17 amino acids long. The germline gives CDR1 SGHRS, CDR2 YFSETQ. The CDR3 protein is CASRIGAYADTTGELFF. CDR3 DNA sequence: TGCGCCAGCAGGATAGGGGCTTACGCAGATACCACCGGGGAGCTGTTTTTT.

The genes are TRBV9 and TRBJ2-2; 7 bases align to TRBD2. This CDR3 is 17 amino acids long. Losses at the gene ends were 2 bases for V and 6 bases for J; bases not matched to a gene: 13. The germline V gene has CDR1 SGDLS and CDR2 YYNGEE. This CDR3 is CASSVSPVRREPGELFF. CDR3 DNA sequence: TGTGCCAGCAGCGTCAGCCCGGTAAGGCGGGAGCCCGGGGAGCTGTTTTTT.

The J gene is TRBJ2-2, the V gene TRBV29-1; TRBD2 might be the D (5 bases). The CDR3 loop spans 15 amino acids. CDR1 SQVTM and CDR2 ANQGSEA come from the germline V gene. Trimming pared 7 bases from V and 4 bases from J, leaving 19 bases between. The DNA of the CDR3 is TGCAGCGCAAGTTTAAGCGGTGGGAGCACCGGGGAGCTGTTTTTT. Its translation is CSASLSGGSTGELFF.

CDR3 sequence reads: CASSFSLGQDYEQYF. In DNA form, the CDR3 reads TGTGCCAGCAGTTTCTCCTTGGGACAGGACTACGAGCAGTACTTC. J is TRBJ2-7 and V is TRBV27, with 8 positions matching TRBD1. The V gene's germline CDR1 is MNHEY and CDR2 SMNVEV (reference sequence). The CDR3 runs 15 residues. V lost 3 bases to trimming and J lost 3 bases; unmatched junction nucleotides: 7.

V and J are TRBV5-8 and TRBJ2-5; 9 nucleotides agree with TRBD1. The trim removed 2 bases at V and 4 bases at J, leaving 3 bases unmatched. The CDR3 is made up of 14 amino acids. Germline CDR1 reads SGHTS; CDR2 reads YDEGEE. The CDR3 is CASSLRTGVETQYF. DNA for the CDR3: TGTGCCAGCAGCTTAAGGACAGGGGTAGAGACCCAGTACTTC.

The V and J genes are TRBV5-6 and TRBJ2-7, with a tentative D call TRBD1 (6 bases). Germline values: CDR1 SGHDT, CDR2 YYEEEE. Trimming cost V 0 bases and J 2 bases, with 12 bases left between them. The CDR3 is 15 residues long. CDR3 nucleotide sequence: TGTGCCAGCAGCTTGGCCCGGACAGAAGCCTACGAGCAGTACTTC. Its protein is CASSLARTEAYEQYF.

The chain couples TRBV11-2 to TRBJ2-7; D is perhaps TRBD2 (5 bases). Per germline, CDR1 SGHAT and CDR2 FQNNGV. CDR3 length equals 16 residues. V was pared by 3 bases and J by 3 bases, with 18 bases between. The DNA for the CDR3 is TGTGCCAGCAGCTTGTATTTAGCGAGACCCTTCTACGAGCAGTACTTC. Amino acid sequence: CASSLYLARPFYEQYF. The full variable domain, completed using reference TRBV11-2 and TRBJ2-7, is EAGVAQSPRYKIIEKRQSVAFWCNPISGHATLYWYQQILGQGPKLLIQFQNNGVVDDSQLPKDRFSAERLKGVDSTLKIQPAKLEDSAVYLCASSLYLARPFYEQYFGPGTRLTVT.

The table lists this clone with a count of one. The chain uses TRBV15 and TRBJ2-1; 11 nucleotides align to TRBD2. Unmatched junction bases numbered 9, after V lost 1 base and J lost 7 bases. This CDR3 spans 17 amino acids. In germline, CDR1 is LNHNV, CDR2 YYDKDF (reference sequence). DNA for the CDR3: TGTGCCACCAGCAGAGTGCTAGCGGGAGGACAGGGGAATGAGCAGTTCTTC. It translates to CATSRVLAGGQGNEQFF.

The chain couples TRBV15 to TRBJ2-1; 14 bases match TRBD2. Germline V gene data show CDR1 as LNHNV and CDR2 as YYDKDF (reference sequence). The CDR3 contains 20 residues. With V trimmed by 2 bases and J by 5 bases, 14 bases remained unmatched. CDR3 nucleotides: TGTGCCACCAGCAGACCTGGGGCCGGGACTAGCGGGAGACCCAACAATGAGCAGTTCTTC. Protein sequence: CATSRPGAGTSGRPNNEQFF.

The chain joins TRBV7-2 to TRBJ2-7, with unresolved D. This CDR3 spans 15 amino acids. Germline V CDR1 and CDR2: SGHTA, FQGNSA. V was cut by 2 bases and J by 2 bases, with 13 bases left in between. The DNA for the CDR3 is TGTGCCAGCAGCTTATGGTTCGGCGGAACCTACGAGCAGTACTTC. Translation gives CASSLWFGGTYEQYF. The variable domain in full, with the rest retrieved from reference TRBV7-2 and TRBJ2-7, is GAGVSQSPSNKVTEKGKDVELRCDPISGHTALYWYRQSLGQGLEFLIYFQGNSAPDKSGLPSDRFSAERTGGSVSTLTIQRTQQEDSAVYLCASSLWFGGTYEQYFGPGTRLTVT.

In the case of this clone: One junction end disagrees with the germline gene, perhaps due to a read error. This chain connects TRBV30 to TRBJ2-7; 9 bases agree with TRBD1. The CDR3 spans 16 residues. Germline CDR1 reads GTSNPN; CDR2 reads SVGIG (reference sequence). The CDR3 nucleotides are TGTGCCTGGACCACCCCGGCCGGGACAGGGTCCTGCGAGCAGTACTTC. This encodes CAWTTPAGTGSCEQYF.

The rearrangement links TRBV5-6 to TRBJ2-5; perhaps TRBD2 as D (5 bases). Germline V gene data show CDR1 as SGHDT and CDR2 as YYEEEE. The length of the CDR3 is 11 residues. V was shortened by 4 bases and J by 5 bases, with 6 bases between the two germline ends. CDR3 DNA sequence: TGTGCCAGCAGCGGGGAGGAGACCCAGTACTTC. Encoded protein: CASSGEETQYF.